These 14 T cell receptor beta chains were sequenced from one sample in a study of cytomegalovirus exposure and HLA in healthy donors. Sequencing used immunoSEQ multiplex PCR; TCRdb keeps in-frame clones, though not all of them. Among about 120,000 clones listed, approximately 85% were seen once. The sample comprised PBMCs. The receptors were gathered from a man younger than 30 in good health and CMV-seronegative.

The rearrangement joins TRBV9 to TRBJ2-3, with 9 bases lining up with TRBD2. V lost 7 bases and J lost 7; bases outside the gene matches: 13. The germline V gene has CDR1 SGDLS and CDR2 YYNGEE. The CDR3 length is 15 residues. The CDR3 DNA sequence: TGTGCCAGCGGAGGGAGTAGCGGGAGTATGAATACGCAGTATTTT. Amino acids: CASGGSSGSMNTQYF.

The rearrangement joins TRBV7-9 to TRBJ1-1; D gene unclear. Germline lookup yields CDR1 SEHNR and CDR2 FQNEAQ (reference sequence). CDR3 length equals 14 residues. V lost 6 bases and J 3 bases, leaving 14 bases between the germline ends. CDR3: CASSPVTGDTEAFF. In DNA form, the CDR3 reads TGTGCCAGCAGTCCAGTAACGGGTGACACTGAAGCTTTCTTT. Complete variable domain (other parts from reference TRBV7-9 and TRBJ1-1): DTGVSQNPRHKITKRGQNVTFRCDPISEHNRLYWYRQTLGQGPEFLTYFQNEAQLEKSRLLSDRFSAERPKGSFSTLEIQRTEQGDSAMYLCASSPVTGDTEAFFGQGTRLTVV.

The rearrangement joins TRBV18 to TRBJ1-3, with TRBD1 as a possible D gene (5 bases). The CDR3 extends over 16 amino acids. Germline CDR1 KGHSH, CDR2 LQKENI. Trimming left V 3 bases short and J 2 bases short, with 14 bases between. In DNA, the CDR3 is TGTGCCAGCTCACCGCTTAGTGGGGCGCCTGGAAACACCATATATTTT. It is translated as CASSPLSGAPGNTIYF. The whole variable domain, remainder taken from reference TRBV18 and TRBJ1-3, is NAGVMQNPRHLVRRRGQEARLRCSPMKGHSHVYWYRQLPEEGLKFMVYLQKENIIDESGMPKERFSAEFPKEGPSILRIQQVVRGDSAAYFCASSPLSGAPGNTIYFGEGSWLTVV.

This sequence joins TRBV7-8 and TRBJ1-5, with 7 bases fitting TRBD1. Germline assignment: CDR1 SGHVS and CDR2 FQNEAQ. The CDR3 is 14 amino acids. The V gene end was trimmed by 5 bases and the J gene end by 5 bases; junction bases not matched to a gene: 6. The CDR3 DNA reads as TGTGCCAGCAGCCTCGACAGGGACCATCAGCCCCAGCATTTT. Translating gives CASSLDRDHQPQHF.

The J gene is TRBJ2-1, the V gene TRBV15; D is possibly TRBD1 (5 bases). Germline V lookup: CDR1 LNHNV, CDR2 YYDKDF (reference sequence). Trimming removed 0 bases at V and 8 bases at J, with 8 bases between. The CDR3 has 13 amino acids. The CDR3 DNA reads TGTGCCACCAGCAGAGAAGTGGGGCATGAGCAGTTCTTC. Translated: CATSREVGHEQFF.

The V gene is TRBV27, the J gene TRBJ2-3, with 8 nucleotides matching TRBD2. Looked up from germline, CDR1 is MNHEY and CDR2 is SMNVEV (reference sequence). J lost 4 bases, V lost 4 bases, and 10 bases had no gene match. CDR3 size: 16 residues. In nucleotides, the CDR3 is TGTGCCAGCAGTTACTCGTCAGCGGGAGTCGCAGATACGCAGTATTTT. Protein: CASSYSSAGVADTQYF.

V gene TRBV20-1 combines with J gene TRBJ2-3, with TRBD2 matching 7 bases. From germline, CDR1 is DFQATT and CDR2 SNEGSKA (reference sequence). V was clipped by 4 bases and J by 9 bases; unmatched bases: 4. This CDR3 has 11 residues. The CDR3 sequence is CSATSGGTQYF. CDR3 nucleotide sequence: TGCAGTGCTACTTCCGGGGGGACGCAGTATTTT.

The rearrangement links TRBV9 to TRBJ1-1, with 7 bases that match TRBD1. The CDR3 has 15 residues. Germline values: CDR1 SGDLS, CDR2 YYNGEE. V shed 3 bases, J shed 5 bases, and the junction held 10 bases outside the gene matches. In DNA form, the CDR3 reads TGTGCCAGCAGCGCCTCCGGGACAGAAGGAACTGAAGCTTTCTTT. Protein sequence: CASSASGTEGTEAFF.

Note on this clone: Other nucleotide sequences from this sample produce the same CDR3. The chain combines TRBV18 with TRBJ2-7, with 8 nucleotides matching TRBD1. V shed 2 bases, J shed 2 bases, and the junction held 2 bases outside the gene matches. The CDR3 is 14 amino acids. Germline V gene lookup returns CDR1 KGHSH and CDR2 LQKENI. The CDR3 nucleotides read TGTGCCAGCTCACCAGGACAGGGACCCTACGAGCAGTACTTC. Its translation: CASSPGQGPYEQYF.

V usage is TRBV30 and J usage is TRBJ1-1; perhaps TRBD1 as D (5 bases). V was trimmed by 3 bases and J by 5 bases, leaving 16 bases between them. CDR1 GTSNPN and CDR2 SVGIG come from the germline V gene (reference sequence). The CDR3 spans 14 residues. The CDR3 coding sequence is TGTGCCTGGAGAGACCCAGGGATGCGGACTGAAGCTTTCTTT. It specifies CAWRDPGMRTEAFF. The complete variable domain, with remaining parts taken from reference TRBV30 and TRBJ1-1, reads SQTIHQWPATLVQPVGSPLSLECTVEGTSNPNLYWYRQAAGRGLQLLFYSVGIGQISSEVPQNLSASRPQDRQFILSSKKLLLSDSGFYLCAWRDPGMRTEAFFGQGTRLTVV.

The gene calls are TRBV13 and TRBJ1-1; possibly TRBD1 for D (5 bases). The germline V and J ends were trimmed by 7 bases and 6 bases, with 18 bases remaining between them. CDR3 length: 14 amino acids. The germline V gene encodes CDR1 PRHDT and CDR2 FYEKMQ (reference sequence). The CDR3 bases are TGTGCCAGCACCGTGGGGGGACGCCGGGCTGAAGCTTTCTTT. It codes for CASTVGGRRAEAFF.

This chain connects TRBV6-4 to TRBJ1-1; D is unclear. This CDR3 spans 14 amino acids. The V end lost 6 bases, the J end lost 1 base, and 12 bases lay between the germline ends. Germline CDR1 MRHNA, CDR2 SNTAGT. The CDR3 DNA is TGTGCCAGCAGAATAGTGGCGGGGAACACTGAAGCTTTCTTT. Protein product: CASRIVAGNTEAFF.

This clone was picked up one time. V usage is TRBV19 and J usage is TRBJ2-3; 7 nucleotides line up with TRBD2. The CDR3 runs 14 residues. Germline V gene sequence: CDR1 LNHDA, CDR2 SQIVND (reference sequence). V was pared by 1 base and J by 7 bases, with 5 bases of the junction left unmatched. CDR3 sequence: CASSIGATSNTQYF. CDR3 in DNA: TGTGCCAGTAGTATAGGGGCGACTAGCAATACGCAGTATTTT.

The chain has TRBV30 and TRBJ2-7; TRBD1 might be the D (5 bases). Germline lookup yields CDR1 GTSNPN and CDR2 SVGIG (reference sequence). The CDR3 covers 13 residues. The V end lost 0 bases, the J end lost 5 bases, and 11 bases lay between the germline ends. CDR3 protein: CAWSVGQGDEQYF. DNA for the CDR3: TGTGCCTGGAGTGTCGGGCAGGGCGACGAGCAGTACTTC.